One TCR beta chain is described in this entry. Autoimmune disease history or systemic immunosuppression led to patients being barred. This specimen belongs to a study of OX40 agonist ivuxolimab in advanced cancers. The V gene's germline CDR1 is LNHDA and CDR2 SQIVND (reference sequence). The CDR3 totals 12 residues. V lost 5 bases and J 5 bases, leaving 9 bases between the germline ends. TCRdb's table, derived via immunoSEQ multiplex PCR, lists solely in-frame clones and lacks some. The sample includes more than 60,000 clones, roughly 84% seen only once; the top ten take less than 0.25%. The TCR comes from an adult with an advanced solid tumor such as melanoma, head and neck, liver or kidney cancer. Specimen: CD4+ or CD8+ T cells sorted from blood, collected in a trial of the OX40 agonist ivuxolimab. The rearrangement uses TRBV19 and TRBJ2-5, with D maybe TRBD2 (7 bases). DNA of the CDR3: TGTGCCAGTAGTGAGGGGGGGGAGACCCAGTACTTC. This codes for CASSEGGETQYF. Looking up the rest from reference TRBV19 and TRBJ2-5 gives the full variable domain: DGGITQSPKYLFRKEGQNVTLSCEQNLNHDAMYWYRQDPGQGLRLIYYSQIVNDFQKGDIAEGYSVSREKKESFPLTVTSAQKNPTAFYLCASSEGGETQYFGPGTRLLVL.